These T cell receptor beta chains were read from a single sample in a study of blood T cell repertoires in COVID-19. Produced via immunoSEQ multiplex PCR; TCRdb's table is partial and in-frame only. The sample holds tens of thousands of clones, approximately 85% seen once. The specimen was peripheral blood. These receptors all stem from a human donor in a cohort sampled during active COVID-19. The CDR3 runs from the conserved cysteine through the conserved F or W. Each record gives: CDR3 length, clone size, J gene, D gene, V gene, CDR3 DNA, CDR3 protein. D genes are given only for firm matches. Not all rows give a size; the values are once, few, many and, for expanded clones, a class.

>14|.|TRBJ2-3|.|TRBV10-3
TGTGCCATCAGGGGGAGGGGGGGCTCCCTCACGCAGTATTTT
CAIRGRGGSLTQYF
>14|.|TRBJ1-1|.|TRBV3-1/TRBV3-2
TGTGCCAGCAGCCAAGGGGCCGGGAACACTGAAGCTTTCTTT
CASSQGAGNTEAFF
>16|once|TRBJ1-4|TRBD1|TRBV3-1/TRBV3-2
TGTGCCAGCAGCCAGGGCGAGACAGGGGCTAATGAAAAACTGTTTTTT
CASSQGETGANEKLFF
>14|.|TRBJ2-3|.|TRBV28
TGTGCCAGCAGTTTACCCCCCATGAGAGATACGCAGTATTTT
CASSLPPMRDTQYF
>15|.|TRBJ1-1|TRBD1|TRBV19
TGTGCCAGTAGAACGCGGGACAGGGGGTACACTGAAGCTTTCTTT
CASRTRDRGYTEAFF
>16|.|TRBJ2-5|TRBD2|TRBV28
TGTGCCAGCAGTTCGCCGACTAGCGGGGGGCGGGAGACCCAGTACTTC
CASSSPTSGGRETQYF
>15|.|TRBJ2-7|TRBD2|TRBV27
TGTGCCAGCAGTTTCACTAGCGGGGGGTCGCACGAGCAGTACTTC
CASSFTSGGSHEQYF
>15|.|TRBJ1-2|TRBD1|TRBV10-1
TGCGCCAGCAGTGACGGACAGGGTTCTCTCTATGGCTACACCTTC
CASSDGQGSLYGYTF
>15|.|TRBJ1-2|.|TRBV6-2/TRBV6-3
TGTGCCAGCAGCATAACCGACAGGTCCCCCTATGGCTACACCTTC
CASSITDRSPYGYTF
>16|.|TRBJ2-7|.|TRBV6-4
TGTGCCAGCAGTGAAATCACAGGACGGAGCTCCTACGAGCAGTACTTC
CASSEITGRSSYEQYF
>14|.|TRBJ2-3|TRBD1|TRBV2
TGTGCCAGCAGTCCGGGACAGCGCGCAGATACGCAGTATTTT
CASSPGQRADTQYF
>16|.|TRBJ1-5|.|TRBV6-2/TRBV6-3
TGTGCCAGCAGCCCTCAGTTACCTCGTAACAATCAGCCCCAGCATTTT
CASSPQLPRNNQPQHF
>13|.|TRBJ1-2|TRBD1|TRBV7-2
TGTGCCAGCAGCTTTGGGACAGCTTATGGCTACACCTTC
CASSFGTAYGYTF
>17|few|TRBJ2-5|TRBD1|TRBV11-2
TGTGCCAGCAGCTTCCGGGACAGGGGACACTACCAAGAGACCCAGTACTTC
CASSFRDRGHYQETQYF
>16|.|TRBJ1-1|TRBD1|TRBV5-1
TGCGCCAGCAGCTCACCGGGACAGGGGGCTTCAACTGAAGCTTTCTTT
CASSSPGQGASTEAFF
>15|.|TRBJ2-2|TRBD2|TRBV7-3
TGTGCCAGCAGCCCGGGACTAGCGGGCTTGGGGGAGCTGTTTTTT
CASSPGLAGLGELFF
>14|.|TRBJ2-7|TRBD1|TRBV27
TGTGCCAGCAGTTTCGACAGGGGCTCCTACGAGCAGTACTTC
CASSFDRGSYEQYF
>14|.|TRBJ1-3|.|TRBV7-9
TGTGCCAGCAGCCGAAATACAGCGGGGAACACCATATATTTT
CASSRNTAGNTIYF
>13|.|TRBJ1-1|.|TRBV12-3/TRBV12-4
TGTGCCAGCAATCGACAGAGGAACACTGAAGCTTTCTTT
CASNRQRNTEAFF
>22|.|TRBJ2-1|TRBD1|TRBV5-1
TGCGCCAGCAGCTCTTACACCGACTACCGGGTACGACAGGGGATGTCCTACAATGAGCAGTTCTTC
CASSSYTDYRVRQGMSYNEQFF
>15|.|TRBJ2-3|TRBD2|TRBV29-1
TGCAGCGTTGACAGGGCGGGGGGTTCAAGGGATACGCAGTATTTT
CSVDRAGGSRDTQYF
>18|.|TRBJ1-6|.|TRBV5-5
TGTGCCAGCAGCTTGGGTGGCGGCCGGAGCTCCTATAATTCACCCCTCCACTTT
CASSLGGGRSSYNSPLHF
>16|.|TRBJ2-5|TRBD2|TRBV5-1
TGCGCCAGCACCCTGGAGCGGGGGGTCGCCCAAGAGACCCAGTACTTC
CASTLERGVAQETQYF
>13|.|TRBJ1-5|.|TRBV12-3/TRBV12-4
TGTGCCAGCAGTTTACAGATTTATCAGCCCCAGCATTTT
CASSLQIYQPQHF
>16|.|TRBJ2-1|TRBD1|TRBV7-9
TGTGCCAGCAGCTTAGTCTCCAGGGGGATCTACAATGAGCAGTTCTTC
CASSLVSRGIYNEQFF
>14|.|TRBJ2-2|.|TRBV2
TGTGCCAGTGAGGAGGGGGCAGGCGCCGGGGAGCTGTTTTTT
CASEEGAGAGELFF
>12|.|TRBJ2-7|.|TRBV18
TGTGCCAGCTCTCTGGACAGCTACGAGCAGTACTTC
CASSLDSYEQYF
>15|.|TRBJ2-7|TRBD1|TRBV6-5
TGTGCCAGCAAGCAGGGGACAGTCTCTTCCTACGAGCAGTACTTC
CASKQGTVSSYEQYF
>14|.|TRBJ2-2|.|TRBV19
TGTGCCACCCGGACGGCGGGGAACACCGGGGAGCTGTTTTTT
CATRTAGNTGELFF
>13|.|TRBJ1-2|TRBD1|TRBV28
TGTGCCATTTGGGACAGGGTAATCTATGGCTACACCTTC
CAIWDRVIYGYTF
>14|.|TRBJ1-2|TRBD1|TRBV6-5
TGTGCCAGCAGTCGCGGGACAGGGGTGAGCGGCTACACCTTC
CASSRGTGVSGYTF
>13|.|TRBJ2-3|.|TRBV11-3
TGTGCCAGCAGCTTAGAATGGGGCGATACGCAGTATTTT
CASSLEWGDTQYF
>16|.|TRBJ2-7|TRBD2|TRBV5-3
TGTGCCAGAAGCCTTACCGTAGCGGGGGGCTCCTACGAGCAGTACTTC
CARSLTVAGGSYEQYF